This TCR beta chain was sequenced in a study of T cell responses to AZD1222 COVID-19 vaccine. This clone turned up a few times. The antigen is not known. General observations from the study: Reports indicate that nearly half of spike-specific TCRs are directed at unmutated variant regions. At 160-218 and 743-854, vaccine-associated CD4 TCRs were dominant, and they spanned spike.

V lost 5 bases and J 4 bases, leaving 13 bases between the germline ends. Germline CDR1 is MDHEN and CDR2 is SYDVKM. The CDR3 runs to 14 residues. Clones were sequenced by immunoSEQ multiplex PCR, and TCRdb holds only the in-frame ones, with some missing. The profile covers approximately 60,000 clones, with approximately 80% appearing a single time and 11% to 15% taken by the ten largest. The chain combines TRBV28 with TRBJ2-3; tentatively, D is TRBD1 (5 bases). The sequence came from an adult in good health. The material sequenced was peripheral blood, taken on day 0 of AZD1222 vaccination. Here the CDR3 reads CASSLYWGPDTQYF. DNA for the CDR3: TGTGCCAGCAGTCTTTATTGGGGCCCAGATACGCAGTATTTT.